This record concerns one T cell receptor (beta chain) sequence. What it binds is unknown. These data come from a study of cytomegalovirus exposure and HLA in healthy donors. Study at large: Most donors, 70% to 85% of over 350 genotyped, fell in the Caucasian-associated ancestry cluster.

Unmatched junction bases numbered 3, after V lost 0 bases and J lost 8 bases. This CDR3 has 13 residues. Germline assignment: CDR1 SEHNR and CDR2 FQNEAQ (reference sequence). Donors were ostensibly healthy at sampling, although undocumented immune exposures were probable. Points from the study as a whole: The CMV antigen specificity of three CMV-associated chains was confirmed through in vitro analysis. As a later analysis showed, several of the most significant clusters appeared to be linked to common viral pathogens.

The study ran its PCR with 60 Vbeta and 13 Jbeta primers. Some clones are missing from TCRdb's copy, which holds only in-frame ones; the method was immunoSEQ multiplex PCR. The sample consists of 150,000 to 200,000 clones, approximately 84% of them appearing once. The sequenced material came from PBMCs. This receptor was identified in a girl aged 5 to 17 in good health and CMV-seropositive. The chain has TRBV7-9 and TRBJ1-2; 7 bases match TRBD1. In DNA form, the CDR3 reads TGTGCCAGCAGCTTAGCGTACAGGGGCGGCTACACCTTC. Its protein is CASSLAYRGGYTF. Together with reference TRBV7-9 and TRBJ1-2, the CDR3 gives the full variable domain: DTGVSQNPRHKITKRGQNVTFRCDPISEHNRLYWYRQTLGQGPEFLTYFQNEAQLEKSRLLSDRFSAERPKGSFSTLEIQRTEQGDSAMYLCASSLAYRGGYTFGSGTRLTVV.